This TCR beta chain stems from a study of naive and memory T cell subsets. TCR cDNA received a 3' ligated oligonucleotide that carried a UMI. Whole blood, around 2.5 ml, came from adult healthy volunteers. Unsorted total RNA, 1 to 1000 ng, was DNase treated before reverse transcription. The germline gives CDR1 SGHRS, CDR2 YFSETQ. CDR3 size: 15 residues. The V segment lost 3 bases and the J segment 5 bases; nucleotides outside the gene matches: 9. This clonotype was observed a handful of times. The SP2 primer and nested alpha and beta constant region primers amplified ligated cDNA in four rounds. Reverse transcription of blood and skin TCR RNA was primed at alpha and beta constant regions. MiXCR, run by TCRdb on the 5' RACE reads, gives a single entry per CDR3 protein. The sample holds 55,000 to 65,000 distinct CDR3 sequences, 7% to 8% seen once.

The receptor comes from a female donor in good health. The chain carries TRBV5-1 and TRBJ2-5; 8 bases agree with TRBD2. CDR3 in amino acids: CASSYTAGGMETQYF. DNA of the CDR3: TGCGCCAGCAGCTATACTGCGGGGGGCATGGAGACCCAGTACTTC.